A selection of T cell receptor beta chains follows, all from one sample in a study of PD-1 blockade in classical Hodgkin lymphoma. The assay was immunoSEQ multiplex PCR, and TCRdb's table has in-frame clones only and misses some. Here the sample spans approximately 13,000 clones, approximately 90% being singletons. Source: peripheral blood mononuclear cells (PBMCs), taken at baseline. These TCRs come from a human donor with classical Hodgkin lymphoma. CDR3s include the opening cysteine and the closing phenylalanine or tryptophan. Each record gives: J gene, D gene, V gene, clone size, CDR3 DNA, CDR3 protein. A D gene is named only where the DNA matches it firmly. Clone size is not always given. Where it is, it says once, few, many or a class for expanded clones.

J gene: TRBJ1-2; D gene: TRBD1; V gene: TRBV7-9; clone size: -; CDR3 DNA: TGTGCCAGCAGCTCTGGACAGGGGACTATCTATGGCTACACCTTC; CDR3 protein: CASSSGQGTIYGYTF
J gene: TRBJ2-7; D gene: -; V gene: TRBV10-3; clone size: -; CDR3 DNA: TGTGCCATCAGTGAGGGCACACCCTACGAGCAGTACTTC; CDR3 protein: CAISEGTPYEQYF
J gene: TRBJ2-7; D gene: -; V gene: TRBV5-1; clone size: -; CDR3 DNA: TGCGCCAGCAGGGGCCAGATAGCGTCCTACGAGCAGTACTTC; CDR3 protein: CASRGQIASYEQYF
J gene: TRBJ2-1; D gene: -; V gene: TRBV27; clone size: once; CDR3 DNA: TGTGCCAGCAAACAGGGCGCCGATTACAATGAGCAGTTCTTC; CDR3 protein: CASKQGADYNEQFF
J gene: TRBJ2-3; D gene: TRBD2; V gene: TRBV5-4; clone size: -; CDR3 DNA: TGTGCCAGCAGCTTTTTACGGGAGGCGAAGGGAGATACGCAGTATTTT; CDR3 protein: CASSFLREAKGDTQYF
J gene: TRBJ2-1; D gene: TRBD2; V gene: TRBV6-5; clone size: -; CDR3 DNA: TGTGCCAGCAGTGAATTGGGGGGGAAGCAGTTCTTC; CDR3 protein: CASSELGGKQFF
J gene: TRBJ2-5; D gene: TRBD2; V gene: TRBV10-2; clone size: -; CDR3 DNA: TGCGCCAGCAGTGAGTGGGGCGGGGGGGCCGAGGAGACCCAGTACTTC; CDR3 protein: CASSEWGGGAEETQYF
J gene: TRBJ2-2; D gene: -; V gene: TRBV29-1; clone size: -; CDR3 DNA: TGCAGCGCAGGACACCCGAACACCGGGGAGCTGTTTTTT; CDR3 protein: CSAGHPNTGELFF
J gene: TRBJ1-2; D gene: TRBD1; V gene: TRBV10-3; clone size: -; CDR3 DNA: TGTGCCATCCCTGACGGGGAAGGGGGCTACTATGGCTACACCTTC; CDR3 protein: CAIPDGEGGYYGYTF
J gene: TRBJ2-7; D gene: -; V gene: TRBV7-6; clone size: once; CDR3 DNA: TGTGCCAGCAGCCGTATCAGGGGGGGAGATTACGAGCAGTACTTC; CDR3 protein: CASSRIRGGDYEQYF
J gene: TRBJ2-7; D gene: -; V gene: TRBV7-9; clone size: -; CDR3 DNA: TGTGCCAGCAGCACCTCTAGCGCGTCCACCTACGAGCAGTACTTC; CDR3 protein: CASSTSSASTYEQYF
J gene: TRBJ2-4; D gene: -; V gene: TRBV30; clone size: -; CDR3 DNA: TGTGCCTCCGCAGGGGTCATTCAGTACTTC; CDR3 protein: CASAGVIQYF
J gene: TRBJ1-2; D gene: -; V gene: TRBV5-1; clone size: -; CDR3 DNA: TGCGCCAGCAGCACAGGGACTGACTATGGCTACACCTTC; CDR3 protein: CASSTGTDYGYTF
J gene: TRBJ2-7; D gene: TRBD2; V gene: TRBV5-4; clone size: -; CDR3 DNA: TGTGCCAGCAGGCAGCTGACTAGCGGGCCCACCTACGAGCAGTACTTC; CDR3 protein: CASRQLTSGPTYEQYF
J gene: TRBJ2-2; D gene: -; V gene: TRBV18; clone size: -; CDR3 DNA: TGTGCCAGCTCCCCGACTGGCACCGGGGAGCTGTTTTTT; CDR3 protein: CASSPTGTGELFF
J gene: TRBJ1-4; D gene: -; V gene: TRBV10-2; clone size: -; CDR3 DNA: TGCGCCAGCAGGGGGGCTTCCGGGGGGACTAATGAAAAACTGTTTTTT; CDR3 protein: CASRGASGGTNEKLFF
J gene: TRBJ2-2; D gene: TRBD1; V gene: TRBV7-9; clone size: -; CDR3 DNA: TGTGCCAGCAGCCCAAGACAGGGGCGCACCGGGGAGCTGTTTTTT; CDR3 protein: CASSPRQGRTGELFF
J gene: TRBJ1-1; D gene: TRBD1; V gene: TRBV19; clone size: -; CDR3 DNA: TGTGCCAGTAGCTGGGGACAGGGGGCATGGGAAGCTTTCTTT; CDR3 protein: CASSWGQGAWEAFF
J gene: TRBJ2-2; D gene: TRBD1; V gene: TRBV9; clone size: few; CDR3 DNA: TGTGCCAGCAGCGTAAGGACAGGGATTAGCACCGGGGAGCTGTTTTTT; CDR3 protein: CASSVRTGISTGELFF
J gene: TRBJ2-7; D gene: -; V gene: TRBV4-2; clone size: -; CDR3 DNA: TGTGCCAGCAGCCAAGAGGCCGCCGGGGGCGAGCAGTACTTC; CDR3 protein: CASSQEAAGGEQYF
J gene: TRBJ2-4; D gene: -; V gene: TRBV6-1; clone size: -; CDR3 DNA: TGTGCCATCCGGACCCCGGGAATGGGCAAAAACATTCAGTACTTC; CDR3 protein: CAIRTPGMGKNIQYF
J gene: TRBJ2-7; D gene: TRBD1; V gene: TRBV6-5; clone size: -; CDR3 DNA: TGTGCCAGCACCTCGACAGGGTACTACGAGCAGTACTTC; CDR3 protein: CASTSTGYYEQYF
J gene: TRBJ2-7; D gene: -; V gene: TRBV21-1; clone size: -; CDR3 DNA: TGTGCCAGCAGCAAAGTTTGGCGGGGCCTGGGTGTCGACGAGCAGTACTTC; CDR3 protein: CASSKVWRGLGVDEQYF
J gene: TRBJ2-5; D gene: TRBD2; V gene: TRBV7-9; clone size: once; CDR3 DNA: TGTGCCAGCAGTCGAAGCGGGAATGCCGTTGGGGAGACCCAGTACTTC; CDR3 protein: CASSRSGNAVGETQYF
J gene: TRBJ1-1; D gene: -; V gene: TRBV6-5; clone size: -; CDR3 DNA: TGTGCCAGCAGTTTCCGGGATACGGACACTGAAGCTTTCTTT; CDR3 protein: CASSFRDTDTEAFF
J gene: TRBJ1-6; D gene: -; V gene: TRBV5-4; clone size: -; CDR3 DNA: TGTGCCGGTACCAGGGAGCCCTCAGATAATTCACCCCTCCACTTT; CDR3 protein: CAGTREPSDNSPLHF
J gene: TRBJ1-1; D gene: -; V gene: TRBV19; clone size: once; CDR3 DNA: TGTGCCAGTCGTCGTGGGGCCACTGAAGCTTTCTTT; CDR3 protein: CASRRGATEAFF
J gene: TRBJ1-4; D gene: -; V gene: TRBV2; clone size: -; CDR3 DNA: TGTGCCAGCAGTGAAGGAAGCGCAGGGGTCTTT; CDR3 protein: CASSEGSAGVF
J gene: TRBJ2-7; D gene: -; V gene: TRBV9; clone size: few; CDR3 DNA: TGTGCCAGCAGCGAGGACAGCGACTATACCTACGAGCAGTACTTC; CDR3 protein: CASSEDSDYTYEQYF
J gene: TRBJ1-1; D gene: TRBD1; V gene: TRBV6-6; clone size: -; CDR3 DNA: TGTGCCAGCAGTTACTCGACAGGGGGGGACACTGAAGCTTTCTTT; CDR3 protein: CASSYSTGGDTEAFF
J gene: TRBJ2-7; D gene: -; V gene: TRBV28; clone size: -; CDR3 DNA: TGTGCCAGCAGTTTGGGACAAACCTACGAGCAGTACTTC; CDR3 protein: CASSLGQTYEQYF